The clone carrying this T cell receptor (beta chain) was counted only a few times. Its matching antigen is unknown. Isolation of PBMCs gave at least 7 million cells per sample. With a J-beta primer mix and a sample-barcoded 5' primer, a second PCR ran roughly 6 to 11 cycles. A single record per CDR3 protein comes from TCRdb applying MiXCR to the 5' RACE reads. The sample holds fewer than 900,000 distinct CDR3 sequences, about 42% seen once. This CDR3 is built from 16 residues. Trimming removed 0 bases at V and 4 bases at J, with 15 bases between. The germline CDR1 and CDR2 sequences are LGHNA and YSLEER. The source of the sample is a study of blood T cells in healthy people across ages. Broader study findings: Diversity figures based on one million T cells were deemed too low.

The TCR originated in a woman aged 60-70 years in good health. The specimen was blood. The chain links TRBV4-3 to TRBJ2-5; D assignment may be TRBD1 or TRBD2 (5 bases each). The CDR3 nucleotides are TGCGCCAGCAGCCAAGATCTGACGGGGACCGGAGAGACCCAGTACTTC. Protein: CASSQDLTGTGETQYF.